What follows describes a single TCR beta chain. Its antigen is not identified. These data belong to a study of shared clonotypes between healthy human individuals. Study-wide results and limits: As a rule, naive subsets had a larger estimated richness than memory subsets. An expected dependence of interdonor clonotype sharing on sequencing depth was noted.

Free of recent acute infections or vaccinations, the donors were healthy HIV-negative adults. The V gene lost 1 base and the J gene lost 6 bases, with 12 bases spanning the gap. The germline CDR1 and CDR2 sequences are LNHNV and YYDKDF (reference sequence). The CDR3 is 14 residues long. Genomic DNA of every subset was divided equally among multiple immunoSEQ plates. Repertoires were generated with immunoSEQ multiplex PCR, while TCRdb's copy carries only in-frame clones and drops some. The sample includes about 1 million clones, about 74% of them seen just once. The J gene is TRBJ2-5, the V gene TRBV15; D is perhaps TRBD1 (6 bases). Sequenced material: memory CD4+ T cells sorted from blood. Specified subset: CD45RA-negative fraction. The TCR originated in a man aged 18-30 years in good health. The CDR3 DNA reads TGTGCCACCAGCAGAGGACAGGCACAAAAGACCCAGTACTTC. It encodes CATSRGQAQKTQYF. Using reference TRBV15 and TRBJ2-5 for the parts outside the CDR3, the full variable domain is DAMVIQNPRYQVTQFGKPVTLSCSQTLNHNVMYWYQQKSSQAPKLLFHYYDKDFNNEADTPDNFQSRRPNTSFCFLDIRSPGLGDTAMYLCATSRGQAQKTQYFGPGTRLLVL.